This entry is about one T cell receptor (beta chain). Its antigen remains unknown. No fewer than 6.5 million PBMCs went into each sample. The CDR3 covers 16 residues. CDR1 is MDHEN and CDR2 is SYDVKM in the germline V gene. This sample stems from a study of blood T cells in healthy people across ages. Overall study context: About one barcoded beta molecule per two T cells was the capture yield of template switching.

Together with a sample-barcoded 5' primer, a J-beta primer mix was included in a second PCR lasting 7 to 11 cycles. TCRdb reprocessed the 5' RACE reads via MiXCR and lists one record per CDR3 protein. The sample shows over 1,500,000 distinct CDR3 sequences, about 39% of them seen only once. Study-wide points: Across samples, TCR beta diversity tracked strongly with naive T cell percentage. The long-lived group displayed more naive CD4+ cells, plus higher diversity, than the aged donors did.

The TCR originated in a human donor in good health. Sequencing was performed on blood. This chain links TRBV28 with TRBJ2-5; 9 bases line up with TRBD1. The J call may be faulty, since TRBJ2-7 better matches the DNA end. The CDR3 here is CASSLPPGTGNYEQYF. CDR3 nucleotide sequence: TGTGCCAGCAGTTTGCCCCCAGGGACAGGGAACTACGAGCAGTACTTC.